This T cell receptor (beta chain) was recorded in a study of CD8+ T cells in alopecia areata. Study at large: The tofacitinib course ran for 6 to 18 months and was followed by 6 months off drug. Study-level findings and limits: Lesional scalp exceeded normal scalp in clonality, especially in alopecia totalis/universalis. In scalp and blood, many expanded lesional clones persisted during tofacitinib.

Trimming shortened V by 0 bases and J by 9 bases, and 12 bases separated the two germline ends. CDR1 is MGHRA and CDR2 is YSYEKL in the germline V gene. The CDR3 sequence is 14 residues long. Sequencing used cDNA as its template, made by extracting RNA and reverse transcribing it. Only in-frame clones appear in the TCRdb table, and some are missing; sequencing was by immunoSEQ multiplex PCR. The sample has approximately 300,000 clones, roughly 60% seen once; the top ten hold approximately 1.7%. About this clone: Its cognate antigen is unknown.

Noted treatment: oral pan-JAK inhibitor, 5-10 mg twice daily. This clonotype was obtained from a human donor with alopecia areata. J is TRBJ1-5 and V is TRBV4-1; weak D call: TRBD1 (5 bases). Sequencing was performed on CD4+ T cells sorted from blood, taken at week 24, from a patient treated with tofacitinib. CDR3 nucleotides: TGCGCCAGCAGCCAAGATAAATGGGGCTCGCCCCAGCATTTT. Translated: CASSQDKWGSPQHF.